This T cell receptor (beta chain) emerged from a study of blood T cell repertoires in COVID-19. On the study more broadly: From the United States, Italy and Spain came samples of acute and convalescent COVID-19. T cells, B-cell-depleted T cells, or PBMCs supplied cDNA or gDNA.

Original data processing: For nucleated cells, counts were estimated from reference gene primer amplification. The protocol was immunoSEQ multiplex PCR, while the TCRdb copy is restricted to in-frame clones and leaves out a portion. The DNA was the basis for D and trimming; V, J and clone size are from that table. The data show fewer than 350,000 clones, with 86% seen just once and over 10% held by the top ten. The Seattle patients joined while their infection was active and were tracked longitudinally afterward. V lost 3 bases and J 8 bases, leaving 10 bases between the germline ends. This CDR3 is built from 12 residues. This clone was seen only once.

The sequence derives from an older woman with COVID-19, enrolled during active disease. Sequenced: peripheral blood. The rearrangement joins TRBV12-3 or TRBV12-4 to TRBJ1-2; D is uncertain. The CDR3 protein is CASSFGSRGYTF. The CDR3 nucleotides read TGTGCCAGCAGTTTCGGTTCGCGAGGCTACACCTTC.